This T cell receptor beta chain was sequenced in a study of technical replicates of blood from several donors. Trimming shortened V by 6 bases and J by 0 bases, and 15 bases separated the two germline ends. Germline V CDR1 and CDR2: SEHNR, FQNEAQ (reference sequence). This CDR3 has 17 residues. Assay used: immunoSEQ multiplex PCR; TCRdb lists only in-frame clones, some missing. Of about 93,000 clones listed, around 95% are singletons. Sequencing was done on a sample of T cells isolated from PBMCs. V is TRBV7-9 and J is TRBJ1-6, with D possibly TRBD1 on 6 matching bases. The clonotype originates from a human donor in good health. This CDR3 is CASSPKGGSSYNSPLHF. CDR3 DNA sequence: TGTGCCAGCAGTCCAAAGGGGGGGAGCTCCTATAATTCACCCCTCCACTTT.